This TCR beta chain originates from a study of shared clonotypes between healthy human individuals. Ten immunoSEQ deep assay plates served to sequence unsorted PBMC DNA. The repertoire was sequenced with immunoSEQ multiplex PCR; TCRdb's copy has only in-frame clones and lacks some. The sample includes roughly 500,000 clones, roughly 83% of them seen just once. In this sample, this clone turned up a few times. Its antigen is unknown. This CDR3 region has 17 residues. With V trimmed by 3 bases and J by 1 base, 6 bases remained unmatched. CDR1 is LNHDA, CDR2 SQIVND, per germline (reference sequence). Study-level points and caveats: Donors were few, which limited the genetic and exposure-history diversity represented.

Source material: PBMCs. The gene calls are TRBV19 and TRBJ2-7, with 13 bases matching TRBD2. This TCR came from a woman aged 40 to 50 in good health. Some clones in this sample may be carry-over from other donors' samples. Here the CDR3 DNA reads TGTGCCAGTAGTATCCCCAGGACTAGCGGGAGTTCCTACGAGCAGTACTTC. The encoded protein is CASSIPRTSGSSYEQYF.